These T cell receptor beta chains were read from a single sample in a study of persistence of HIV-infected CD4 T cells. Sequenced by immunoSEQ multiplex PCR; TCRdb stores in-frame clones only, minus some. The sample includes around 35,000 clones, approximately 88% of them seen just once. Their cognate antigens are unknown. The sample in question was CD4+ T cells sorted from PBMCs after roughly 19-hour stimulation, obtained from a patient who received antiretroviral therapy. Receptor source: an adult man with HIV who was CMV-seropositive. The CDR3 runs from the conserved cysteine through the conserved F or W. The D gene is left open where the match is weak. The size field is filled for only some rows; it gives once, few, many or a size class.

j_call d_call clone_size cdr3_length v_call cdr3_aa cdr3_nt
TRBJ2-1 NA NA 14 TRBV18 CASSPAGTPNEQFF TGTGCCAGCTCACCAGCGGGGACCCCCAATGAGCAGTTCTTC
TRBJ2-1 TRBD2 NA 16 TRBV28 CASSSFSGGAYNEQFF TGTGCCAGCAGTTCCTTTAGCGGGGGTGCCTACAATGAGCAGTTCTTC
TRBJ1-3 TRBD1 once 13 TRBV3-1/TRBV3-2 CASSPRQGVTIYF TGTGCCAGCAGCCCTAGACAGGGGGTCACCATATATTTT
TRBJ2-5 NA NA 14 TRBV3-1/TRBV3-2 CASSQVAIIGTQYF TGTGCCAGCAGCCAAGTCGCCATTATAGGGACCCAGTACTTC
TRBJ1-1 TRBD1 NA 14 TRBV11-3 CASSGRTGNTEAFF TGTGCCAGCAGCGGACGGACAGGGAACACTGAAGCTTTCTTT
TRBJ2-5 NA NA 15 TRBV3-1/TRBV3-2 CASSQGGADQETQYF TGTGCCAGCAGCCAGGGGGGGGCCGACCAAGAGACCCAGTACTTC
TRBJ1-2 TRBD1 NA 13 TRBV5-6 CASSQGAGYGYTF TGTGCCAGCAGCCAGGGGGCGGGCTATGGCTACACCTTC
TRBJ1-5 NA NA 13 TRBV7-2 CASSWWSNQPQHF TGTGCCAGCAGCTGGTGGAGCAATCAGCCCCAGCATTTT
TRBJ1-5 NA NA 14 TRBV30 CAWSAGGSNQPQHF TGTGCCTGGAGTGCCGGGGGGTCTAATCAGCCCCAGCATTTT
TRBJ2-5 TRBD2 NA 15 TRBV3-1/TRBV3-2 CASSRPEGLGETQYF TGTGCCAGCAGCCGACCCGAGGGACTAGGAGAGACCCAGTACTTC
TRBJ2-5 NA NA 14 TRBV6-5 CASSYSRLQETQYF TGTGCCAGCAGTTACTCCCGATTACAAGAGACCCAGTACTTC
TRBJ2-1 TRBD2 few 16 TRBV6-5 CASSFPAGRGVNEQFF TGTGCCAGCAGTTTTCCGGCGGGGAGGGGTGTAAATGAGCAGTTCTTC
TRBJ1-6 TRBD1 NA 14 TRBV25-1 CASISTGVNSPLHF TGTGCCAGCATATCAACAGGGGTCAATTCACCCCTCCACTTT
TRBJ2-1 TRBD1 NA 18 TRBV15 CATSRAGQGALLYNEQFF TGTGCCACCAGCAGAGCCGGACAGGGGGCGCTCCTCTACAATGAGCAGTTCTTC
TRBJ2-5 NA NA 13 TRBV5-5 CASSNRGLETQYF TGTGCCAGCAGTAACCGGGGCTTAGAGACCCAGTACTTC
TRBJ1-5 TRBD1 NA 14 TRBV3-1/TRBV3-2 CASSQGQDNQPQHF TGTGCCAGCAGCCAGGGACAGGACAATCAGCCCCAGCATTTT
TRBJ1-2 TRBD1 NA 16 TRBV3-1/TRBV3-2 CASSQGGTAGGYGYTF TGTGCCAGCAGCCAAGGAGGGACAGCTGGGGGCTATGGCTACACCTTC
TRBJ2-7 NA NA 14 TRBV6-2/TRBV6-3 CASSPGTPPLEQYF TGTGCCAGCAGTCCCGGGACTCCGCCCCTCGAGCAGTACTTC
TRBJ2-7 NA once 13 TRBV5-1 CASSLDGSFEQYF TGCGCCAGCAGCTTGGACGGGTCTTTTGAGCAGTACTTC
TRBJ1-5 NA NA 14 TRBV6-5 CASSYSIQVQPQHF TGTGCCAGCAGTTACTCTATCCAGGTTCAGCCCCAGCATTTT
TRBJ2-5 NA NA 17 TRBV25-1 CASSELARAQRGETQYF TGTGCCAGCAGTGAATTAGCTCGGGCTCAGAGGGGGGAGACCCAGTACTTC
TRBJ1-5 NA NA 13 TRBV3-1/TRBV3-2 CASSPEGYQPQHF TGTGCCAGCAGTCCAGAGGGGTATCAGCCCCAGCATTTT